The 25 T cell receptor beta chains below all came from one sample that was sequenced in a study of blood T cell repertoires in COVID-19. Libraries were prepared by immunoSEQ multiplex PCR; TCRdb keeps only in-frame clonotypes and omits some of them. The sample holds approximately 91,000 clones, about 85% seen once. Sequences were obtained from peripheral blood. Receptors originate from a man between 65 and 85 years old with acute or convalescent COVID-19.

This sequence joins TRBV7-3 and TRBJ1-6, with 7 bases matching TRBD1. The CDR3 is 15 residues long. Germline V gene lookup returns CDR1 SGHTA and CDR2 FQGTGA. V was pared by 5 bases and J by 7 bases, with 8 bases of the junction left unmatched. The CDR3 nucleotides are TGTGCCAGCAGCCCTACGGGACAGTTCAATTCACCCCTCCACTTT. It codes for CASSPTGQFNSPLHF.

The chain has TRBV6-5 and TRBJ2-7; perhaps TRBD1 as D (6 bases). Germline CDR1 is MNHEY and CDR2 is SVGAGI. V was cut by 6 bases and J by 0 bases, with 12 bases left in between. The CDR3 has 14 amino acids. CDR3 DNA: TGTGCCAGCAGGAGGACAGAAAGCTCCTACGAGCAGTACGTC. Its translation: CASRRTESSYEQYV.

V and J are TRBV2 and TRBJ2-2; TRBD2 agrees at 7 bases. There are 13 residues in the CDR3. From germline, CDR1 is SNHLY and CDR2 FYNNEI. With 10 bases clipped from V and 0 bases from J, the junction kept 2 bases outside the gene matches. This CDR3 reads CAKRGTNTGELFF. CDR3 bases: TGTGCCAAGCGGGGAACGAACACCGGGGAGCTGTTTTTT.

This chain connects TRBV6-1 to TRBJ1-6, with D hard to call. Trimming stripped 1 base from V and 7 bases from J, with 11 bases between. The CDR3 runs 15 residues. The germline V gene has CDR1 MNHNS and CDR2 SASEGT. The CDR3, as DNA: TGTGCCAGCAGTGAAGGGGTGACATCAAATTCACCCCTCCACTTT. Encoded protein: CASSEGVTSNSPLHF.

J is TRBJ1-2 and V is TRBV28; a weak D match, TRBD1 (5 bases). The ends were cut back, 3 bases at V and 6 bases at J, with 8 bases in the middle. Germline V gene data show CDR1 as MDHEN and CDR2 as SYDVKM. This CDR3 spans 12 amino acids. The CDR3 here is CASSLNRNGYTF. The CDR3 DNA reads as TGTGCCAGCAGTTTGAACAGGAATGGCTACACCTTC.

V usage is TRBV6-5 and J usage is TRBJ2-3; D unclear. Trimming left V 4 bases short and J 4 bases short, with 9 bases between. Germline V gene lookup returns CDR1 MNHEY and CDR2 SVGAGI. There are 13 residues in the CDR3. The CDR3 nucleotides read TGTGCCAGCAGTTCTTCTCTAGCAGATACGCAGTATTTT. Residues: CASSSSLADTQYF.

The CDR3 loop is CASSGTGSTEAFF. CDR3 in DNA: TGCGCCAGCAGCGGAACAGGGAGCACTGAAGCTTTCTTT. The chain has TRBV5-1 and TRBJ1-1; possible D gene TRBD1, 6 bases. The CDR3 is made up of 13 amino acids. V dropped 4 bases and J dropped 4 bases, with 11 bases sitting between them. CDR1 is SGHRS, CDR2 YFSETQ, per germline.

The rearrangement links TRBV7-9 to TRBJ1-1; tentatively, D is TRBD1 (6 bases). The CDR3 extends over 15 amino acids. The V end was cut by 2 bases, the J end by 3 bases, with 13 bases between. CDR1 and CDR2 from the germline V gene are SEHNR and FQNEAQ (reference sequence). DNA for the CDR3: TGTGCCAGCAGCTTAAAAGGGGCAGGGGACACTGAAGCTTTCTTT. Encoded protein: CASSLKGAGDTEAFF. The full variable domain, in which reference TRBV7-9 and TRBJ1-1 provide the parts outside the CDR3, is DTGVSQNPRHKITKRGQNVTFRCDPISEHNRLYWYRQTLGQGPEFLTYFQNEAQLEKSRLLSDRFSAERPKGSFSTLEIQRTEQGDSAMYLCASSLKGAGDTEAFFGQGTRLTVV.

The chain joins TRBV19 to TRBJ1-1, with D unclear. This CDR3 has 11 residues. V lost 7 bases and J 7 bases, leaving 10 bases between the germline ends. CDR1 and CDR2 (germline): LNHDA, SQIVND (reference sequence). This chain's CDR3 is CASIRRFEAFF. In DNA form, the CDR3 reads TGTGCCAGTATTAGGAGGTTTGAAGCTTTCTTT. Combining the CDR3 with reference TRBV19 and TRBJ1-1 gives the whole variable domain DGGITQSPKYLFRKEGQNVTLSCEQNLNHDAMYWYRQDPGQGLRLIYYSQIVNDFQKGDIAEGYSVSREKKESFPLTVTSAQKNPTAFYLCASIRRFEAFFGQGTRLTVV.

This chain connects TRBV5-5 to TRBJ2-5; 9 positions agree with TRBD1. V was clipped by 4 bases and J by 4 bases; unmatched bases: 8. This CDR3 has 15 amino acids. Germline CDR1 reads SGHKS; CDR2 reads YYEKEE (reference sequence). The CDR3 loop reads CASSPGQGFGETQYF. Here the CDR3 DNA reads TGTGCCAGCAGCCCGGGACAGGGTTTTGGAGAGACCCAGTACTTC.

This clone has just one count. The rearrangement joins TRBV11-2 to TRBJ2-5, with D maybe TRBD1 (5 bases). V was cut by 1 base and J by 2 bases, with 11 bases left in between. CDR3 length: 15 residues. The germline V gene encodes CDR1 SGHAT and CDR2 FQNNGV. The CDR3 is CASSLGAGSQETQYF. The CDR3 DNA sequence: TGTGCCAGCAGCTTAGGGGCAGGGTCACAAGAGACCCAGTACTTC.

The rearrangement links TRBV3-1 (or the pseudogene TRBV3-2) to TRBJ2-7; D possibly corresponds to TRBD2 (6 bases). Per the germline V gene, CDR1 is LGHDT and CDR2 is YNNKEL (reference sequence). The V and J ends lost 1 base and 0 bases respectively, with 13 bases between them. The CDR3 extends over 16 amino acids. The CDR3 region has the DNA TGTGCCAGCAGCCAAGGGCGGACGGGAGTCTCCTACGAGCAGTACTTC. Its translation is CASSQGRTGVSYEQYF.

This rearrangement joins TRBV9 to TRBJ2-1; 10 bases line up with TRBD2. Trimming at V came to 2 bases and at J to 4 bases, leaving 9 bases not matched to a gene. This CDR3 has 17 residues. Germline CDR1 reads SGDLS; CDR2 reads YYNGEE. The CDR3 region is CASSVRSWTSGYNEQFF. The CDR3 bases are TGTGCCAGCAGCGTCCGGTCGTGGACTAGCGGTTACAATGAGCAGTTCTTC.

The CDR3 protein is CASSFEERSYEQYV. CDR3 in DNA: TGTGCCAGCAGCTTCGAGGAAAGGTCCTACGAGCAGTACGTC. The chain employs TRBV5-5 and TRBJ2-7; D uncertain. Trimming left V 2 bases short and J 1 base short, with 10 bases between. The germline V gene encodes CDR1 SGHKS and CDR2 YYEKEE (reference sequence). This CDR3 has 14 residues.

The rearrangement links TRBV19 to TRBJ2-2; 9 bases map to TRBD1. Losses at the gene ends were 3 bases for V and 4 bases for J; bases not matched to a gene: 3. CDR3 length: 15 residues. The germline gives CDR1 LNHDA, CDR2 SQIVND (reference sequence). The CDR3 sequence: CASSMGQGTTGELFF. In nucleotides, the CDR3 is TGTGCCAGTAGTATGGGACAGGGCACCACCGGGGAGCTGTTTTTT. Drawing the rest from reference TRBV19 and TRBJ2-2, the complete variable domain is DGGITQSPKYLFRKEGQNVTLSCEQNLNHDAMYWYRQDPGQGLRLIYYSQIVNDFQKGDIAEGYSVSREKKESFPLTVTSAQKNPTAFYLCASSMGQGTTGELFFGEGSRLTVL.

The V call is TRBV6-5, the J call TRBJ2-7; TRBD2 is a possible D gene (5 bases). In germline, CDR1 is MNHEY, CDR2 SVGAGI. The CDR3 is 14 residues long. V shed 7 bases and J shed 3 bases, with 16 bases lying between them. CDR3 in DNA: TGTGCCAGCACCTCGGCGTACGGGGTCTACGAGCAGTACTTC. Translation: CASTSAYGVYEQYF.

The V and J genes are TRBV10-1 and TRBJ2-2; TRBD2 might be the D (6 bases). This CDR3 region has 13 residues. Germline V lookup: CDR1 WNHNN, CDR2 SYGVQD (reference sequence). Trimming removed 9 bases at V and 8 bases at J, with 16 bases between. CDR3 DNA sequence: TGCGCCAGTTCACGGGCTAGCGATGGGGAGCTGTTTTTT. Amino acids: CASSRASDGELFF.

This chain uses TRBV5-1 with TRBJ2-1; maybe TRBD2 (6 bases). Trimming took off 1 base at V and 10 bases at J, with 33 bases between the two ends. This CDR3 contains 20 residues. CDR1 is SGHRS and CDR2 is YFSETQ in the germline V gene. The CDR3 region is CASSLRGWAPGSPPTGEQFF. The CDR3 DNA reads as TGCGCCAGCAGCTTGAGAGGGTGGGCCCCCGGGAGCCCCCCGACGGGGGAGCAGTTCTTC.

This clone was detected only once. This chain connects TRBV30 to TRBJ1-1; a weak D match, TRBD1 (5 bases). Germline V gives CDR1 GTSNPN, CDR2 SVGIG (reference sequence). V gave up 6 bases and J gave up 5 bases, with 16 bases separating them. CDR3 length: 13 amino acids. The CDR3 region has the DNA TGTGCCTGCGGACCGGGGGGACGGACTGAAGCTTTCTTT. Protein product: CACGPGGRTEAFF.

The chain recombines TRBV5-6 with TRBJ1-5, with a possible D match to TRBD1 (5 bases). CDR1 SGHDT and CDR2 YYEEEE come from the germline V gene. The CDR3 length is 13 residues. V lost 5 bases and J lost 5, with 11 bases in between. The CDR3 nucleotides read TGTGCCAGCAGTCGGGCGGGGGATCAGCCCCAGCATTTT. Translating gives CASSRAGDQPQHF.

This chain connects TRBV9 to TRBJ1-3; TRBD1 might be the D (6 bases). Germline CDR1 reads SGDLS; CDR2 reads YYNGEE. V was shortened by 5 bases and J by 6 bases, with 12 bases between the two germline ends. This CDR3 is 13 amino acids long. CDR3 nucleotide sequence: TGTGCCAGCAGGGGTCCAGGGGCAAACACCATATATTTT. It yields the protein CASRGPGANTIYF.

V and J are TRBV5-4 and TRBJ1-2; 8 bases align to TRBD1. Per the germline V gene, CDR1 is SGHNT and CDR2 is YYREEE (reference sequence). V trimming: 4 bases; J trimming: 6 bases; junction bases outside the gene matches: 11. The CDR3 loop spans 15 amino acids. The DNA for the CDR3 is TGTGCCAGCAGCGCAATGAGGCAGGGGGCAGATGGCTACACCTTC. It translates to CASSAMRQGADGYTF.

This chain uses TRBV19 with TRBJ1-5, with TRBD1 as a possible D gene (5 bases). Germline V gene data show CDR1 as LNHDA and CDR2 as SQIVND (reference sequence). This CDR3 has 15 residues. The germline V and J ends were trimmed by 7 bases and 3 bases, with 16 bases remaining between them. The CDR3 sequence: CASTPQGAYNQPQHF. The CDR3 region has the DNA TGTGCCAGTACCCCTCAAGGGGCCTACAATCAGCCCCAGCATTTT. The complete variable domain, with remaining parts taken from reference TRBV19 and TRBJ1-5, reads DGGITQSPKYLFRKEGQNVTLSCEQNLNHDAMYWYRQDPGQGLRLIYYSQIVNDFQKGDIAEGYSVSREKKESFPLTVTSAQKNPTAFYLCASTPQGAYNQPQHFGDGTRLSIL.

This sequence joins TRBV10-2 and TRBJ1-1, with D unresolved. In germline, CDR1 is WSHSY, CDR2 SAAADI. This CDR3 spans 14 amino acids. V lost 6 bases and J lost 10, with 21 bases in between. For the CDR3, the DNA is TGCGCCAGCAGCGAGAGAGACGGACTTCGGGGAGCTTTCTTT. Its protein product is CASSERDGLRGAFF.

In its sample, this clone was seen once. The chain couples TRBV3-1 (or the pseudogene TRBV3-2) to TRBJ2-3; the match to TRBD2 covers 12 bases. The CDR3 spans 18 residues. V shed 1 base, J shed 5 bases, and the junction held 10 bases outside the gene matches. CDR1 is LGHDT and CDR2 is YNNKEL in the germline V gene (reference sequence). As DNA, the CDR3 is TGTGCCAGCAGCCAAGTAGACCTAGCGGGGGGGCCACGAGATACGCAGTATTTT. Translated: CASSQVDLAGGPRDTQYF.